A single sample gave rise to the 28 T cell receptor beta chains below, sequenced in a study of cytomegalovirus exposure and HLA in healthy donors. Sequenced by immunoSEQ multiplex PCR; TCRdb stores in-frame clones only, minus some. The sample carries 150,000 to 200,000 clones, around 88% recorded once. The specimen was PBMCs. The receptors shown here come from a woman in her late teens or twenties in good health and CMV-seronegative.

In nucleotides, the CDR3 is TGTGCCAGCAGCCCCCGACAGTACTCCTACGAGCAGTACTTC. This encodes CASSPRQYSYEQYF. This chain uses TRBV7-8 with TRBJ2-7, with D possibly TRBD1 on 5 matching bases. There are 14 residues in the CDR3. The V end lost 5 bases, the J end lost 0 bases, and 11 bases lay between the germline ends. CDR1 and CDR2 from the germline V gene are SGHVS and FQNEAQ.

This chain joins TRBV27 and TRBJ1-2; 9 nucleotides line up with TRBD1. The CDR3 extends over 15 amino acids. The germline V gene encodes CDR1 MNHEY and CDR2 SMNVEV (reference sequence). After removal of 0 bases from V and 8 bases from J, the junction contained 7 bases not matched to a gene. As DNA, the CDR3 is TGTGCCAGCAGTTTATCTGGGACAGGGTACGGCGGCTACACCTTC. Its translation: CASSLSGTGYGGYTF.

Written as DNA, the CDR3 is TGTGCCAGCAGCCAAGATCTAGGGGGCGGGTATGGCTACACCTTC. Its translation: CASSQDLGGGYGYTF. The J gene is TRBJ1-2, the V gene TRBV4-2, with 7 bases identical to TRBD1. The V gene end was trimmed by 0 bases and the J gene end by 5 bases; junction bases not matched to a gene: 6. The CDR3 is 15 residues long. Per germline, CDR1 LGHNA and CDR2 YNFKEQ.

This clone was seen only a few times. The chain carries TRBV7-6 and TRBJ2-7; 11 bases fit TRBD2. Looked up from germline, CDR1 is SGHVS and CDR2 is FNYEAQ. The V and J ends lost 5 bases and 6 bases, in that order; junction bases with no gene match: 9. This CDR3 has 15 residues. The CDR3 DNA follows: TGTGCCAGCAGCCGTGATACTAGCGGGAGAGGCGAGCAGTACTTC. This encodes CASSRDTSGRGEQYF.

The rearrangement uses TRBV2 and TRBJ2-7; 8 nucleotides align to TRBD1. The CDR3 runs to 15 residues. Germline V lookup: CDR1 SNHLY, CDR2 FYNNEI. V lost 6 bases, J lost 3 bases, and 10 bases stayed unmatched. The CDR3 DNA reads TGTGCCAGCAGGTCCCCCCAGGGGGCGGGCTACGAGCAGTACTTC. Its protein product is CASRSPQGAGYEQYF.

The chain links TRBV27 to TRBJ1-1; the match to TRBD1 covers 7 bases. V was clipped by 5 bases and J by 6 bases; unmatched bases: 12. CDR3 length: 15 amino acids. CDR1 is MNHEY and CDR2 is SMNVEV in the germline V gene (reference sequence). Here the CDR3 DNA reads TGTGCCAGCAGTCCATCGACAGGGCAGTTCTCTGAAGCTTTCTTT. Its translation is CASSPSTGQFSEAFF.

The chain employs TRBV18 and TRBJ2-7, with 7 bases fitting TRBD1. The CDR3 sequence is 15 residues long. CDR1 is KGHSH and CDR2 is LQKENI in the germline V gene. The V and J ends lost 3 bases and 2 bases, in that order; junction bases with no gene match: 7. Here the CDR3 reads CASSPETGRTYEQYF. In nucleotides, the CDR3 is TGTGCCAGCTCACCGGAGACAGGGCGGACCTACGAGCAGTACTTC.

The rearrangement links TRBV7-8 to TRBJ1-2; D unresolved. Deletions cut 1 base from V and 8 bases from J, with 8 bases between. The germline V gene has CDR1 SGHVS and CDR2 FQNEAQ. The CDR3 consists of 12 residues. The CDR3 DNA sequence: TGTGCCAGCAGCTTAGACTCTAGGGGCTACACCTTC. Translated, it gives CASSLDSRGYTF.

As DNA, the CDR3 is TGTGCCAGCAGCTTGCAGGGAGGGGACACTGAAGCTTTCTTT. Translated, it gives CASSLQGGDTEAFF. The chain uses TRBV5-4 and TRBJ1-1, with D possibly being TRBD1 (5 bases). Looked up from germline, CDR1 is SGHNT and CDR2 is YYREEE (reference sequence). Trimming took 1 base from V and 3 from J, leaving 10 bases between them. The CDR3 has 14 residues.

The CDR3 coding sequence is TGTGCCAGCAGAAAGGACAGGGGGGAGAATCAGCCCCAGCATTTT. It codes for CASRKDRGENQPQHF. This chain uses TRBV6-1 with TRBJ1-5; TRBD1 matches 10 bases. V gave up 6 bases and J gave up 4 bases; unmatched junction bases: 6. This CDR3 contains 15 residues. Germline CDR1 MNHNS, CDR2 SASEGT.

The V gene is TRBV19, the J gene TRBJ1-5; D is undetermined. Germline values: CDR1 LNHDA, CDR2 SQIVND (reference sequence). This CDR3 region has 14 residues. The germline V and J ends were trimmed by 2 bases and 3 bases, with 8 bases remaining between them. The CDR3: CASSIQVDNQPQHF. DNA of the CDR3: TGTGCCAGTAGTATACAGGTGGACAATCAGCCCCAGCATTTT. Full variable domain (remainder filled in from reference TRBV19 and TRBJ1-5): DGGITQSPKYLFRKEGQNVTLSCEQNLNHDAMYWYRQDPGQGLRLIYYSQIVNDFQKGDIAEGYSVSREKKESFPLTVTSAQKNPTAFYLCASSIQVDNQPQHFGDGTRLSIL.

CDR3 bases: TGCGCCAGCAGCCAAGATCAGCGGGTTACAGATACGCAGTATTTT. As protein: CASSQDQRVTDTQYF. The chain combines TRBV4-3 with TRBJ2-3, with a tentative D call TRBD2 (6 bases). CDR1 LGHNA and CDR2 YSLEER come from the germline V gene. This CDR3 comprises 15 residues. The V gene lost 0 bases and the J gene lost 3 bases, with 10 bases spanning the gap.

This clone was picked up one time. The CDR3: CASGATGTGANEKLFF. DNA for the CDR3: TGTGCTAGTGGTGCCACCGGGACAGGGGCGAATGAAAAACTGTTTTTT. The chain couples TRBV12-5 to TRBJ1-4, with TRBD1 matching 10 bases. V trimming: 5 bases; J trimming: 5 bases; junction bases outside the gene matches: 8. Germline V gene sequence: CDR1 LGHNT, CDR2 FRNRAP. The CDR3 has 16 residues.

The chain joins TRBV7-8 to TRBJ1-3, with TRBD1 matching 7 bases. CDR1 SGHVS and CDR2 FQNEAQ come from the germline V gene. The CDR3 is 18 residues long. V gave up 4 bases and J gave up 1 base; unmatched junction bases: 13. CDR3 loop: CASSWGATGTASGNTIYF. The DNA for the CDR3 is TGTGCCAGCAGCTGGGGGGCAACCGGGACAGCTTCTGGAAACACCATATATTTT.

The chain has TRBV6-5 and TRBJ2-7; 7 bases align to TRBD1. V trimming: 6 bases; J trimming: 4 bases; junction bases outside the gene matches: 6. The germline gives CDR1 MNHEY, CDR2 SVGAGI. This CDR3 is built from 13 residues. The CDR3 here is CASSEGAQYEQYF. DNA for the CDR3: TGTGCCAGCAGCGAGGGGGCGCAGTACGAGCAGTACTTC.

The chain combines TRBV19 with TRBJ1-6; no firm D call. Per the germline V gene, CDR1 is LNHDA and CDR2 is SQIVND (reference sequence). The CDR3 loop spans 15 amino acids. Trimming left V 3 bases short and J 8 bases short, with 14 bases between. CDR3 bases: TGTGCCAGTAGTATGAATGTAGAGGGTTATTCACCCCTCCACTTT. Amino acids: CASSMNVEGYSPLHF.

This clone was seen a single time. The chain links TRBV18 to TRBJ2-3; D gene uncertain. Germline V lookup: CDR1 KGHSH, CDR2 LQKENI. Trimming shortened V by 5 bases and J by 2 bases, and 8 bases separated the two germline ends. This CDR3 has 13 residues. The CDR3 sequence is CASSSTHTDTQYF. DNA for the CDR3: TGTGCCAGCTCAAGCACCCACACAGATACGCAGTATTTT.

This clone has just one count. The CDR3 nucleotides read TGTGCTAGTGGTCCCCCGGGAAGGAACACTGAAGCTTTCTTT. This translates into CASGPPGRNTEAFF. This chain joins TRBV12-5 and TRBJ1-1; no clear D gene. With 5 bases removed from V and 1 base from J, the gap between germline ends came to 11 bases. Germline assignment: CDR1 LGHNT and CDR2 FRNRAP. The CDR3 is 14 residues long.

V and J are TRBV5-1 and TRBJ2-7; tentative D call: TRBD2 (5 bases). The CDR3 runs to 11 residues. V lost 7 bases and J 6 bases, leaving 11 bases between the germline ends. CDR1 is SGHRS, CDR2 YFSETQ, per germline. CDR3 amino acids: CASRGNGEQYF. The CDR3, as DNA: TGCGCCAGCCGAGGGAATGGCGAGCAGTACTTC.

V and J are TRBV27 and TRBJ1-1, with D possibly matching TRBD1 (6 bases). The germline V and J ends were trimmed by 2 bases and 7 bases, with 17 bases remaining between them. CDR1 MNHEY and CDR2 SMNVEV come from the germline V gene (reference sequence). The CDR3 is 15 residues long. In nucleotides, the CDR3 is TGTGCCAGCAGTTTAGGGCGAACAGGGCGCCTTGAAGCTTTCTTT. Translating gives CASSLGRTGRLEAFF.

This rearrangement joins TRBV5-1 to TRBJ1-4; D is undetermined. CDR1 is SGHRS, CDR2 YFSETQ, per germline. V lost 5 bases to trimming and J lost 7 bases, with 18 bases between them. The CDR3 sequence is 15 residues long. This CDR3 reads CASSYDRAGGEKLFF. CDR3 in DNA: TGCGCCAGCAGTTATGACCGGGCAGGAGGTGAAAAACTGTTTTTT.

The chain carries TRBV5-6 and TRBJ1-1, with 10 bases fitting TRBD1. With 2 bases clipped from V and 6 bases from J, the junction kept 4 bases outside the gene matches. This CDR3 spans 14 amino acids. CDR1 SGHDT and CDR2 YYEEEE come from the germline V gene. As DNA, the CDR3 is TGTGCCAGCAGCTTAAGACAGGGGGCAGCTGAAGCTTTCTTT. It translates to CASSLRQGAAEAFF. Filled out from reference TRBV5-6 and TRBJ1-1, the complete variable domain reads DAGVTQSPTHLIKTRGQQVTLRCSPKSGHDTVSWYQQALGQGPQFIFQYYEEEERQRGNFPDRFSGHQFPNYSSELNVNALLLGDSALYLCASSLRQGAAEAFFGQGTRLTVV.

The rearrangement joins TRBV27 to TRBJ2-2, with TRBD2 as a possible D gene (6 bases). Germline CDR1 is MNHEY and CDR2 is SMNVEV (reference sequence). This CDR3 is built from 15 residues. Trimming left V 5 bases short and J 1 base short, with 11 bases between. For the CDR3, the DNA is TGTGCCAGCAGTCCTTCCGGGAGGAACACCGGGGAGCTGTTTTTT. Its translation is CASSPSGRNTGELFF.

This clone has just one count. CDR3 bases: TGCGCCAGCAGCTTGGACAGAAACTATGGCTACACCTTC. Translation: CASSLDRNYGYTF. V and J are TRBV5-1 and TRBJ1-2; D uncertain. Per germline, CDR1 SGHRS and CDR2 YFSETQ. V lost 0 bases and J 2 bases, leaving 5 bases between the germline ends. This CDR3 comprises 13 residues.

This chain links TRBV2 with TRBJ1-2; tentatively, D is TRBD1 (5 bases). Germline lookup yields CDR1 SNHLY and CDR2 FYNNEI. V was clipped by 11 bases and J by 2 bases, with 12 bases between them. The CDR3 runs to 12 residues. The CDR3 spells CAGGTGNYGYTF. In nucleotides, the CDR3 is TGTGCCGGCGGGACGGGGAACTATGGCTACACCTTC. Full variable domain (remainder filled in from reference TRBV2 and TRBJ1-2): EPEVTQTPSHQVTQMGQEVILRCVPISNHLYFYWYRQILGQKVEFLVSFYNNEISEKSEIFDDQFSVERPDGSNFTLKIRSTKLEDSAMYFCAGGTGNYGYTFGSGTRLTVV.

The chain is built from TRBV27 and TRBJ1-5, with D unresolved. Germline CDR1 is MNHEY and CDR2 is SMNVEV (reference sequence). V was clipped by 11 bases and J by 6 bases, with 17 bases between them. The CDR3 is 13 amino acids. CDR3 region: CASAPRAGQPQHF. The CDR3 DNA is TGTGCCTCCGCCCCCCGGGCGGGTCAGCCCCAGCATTTT.

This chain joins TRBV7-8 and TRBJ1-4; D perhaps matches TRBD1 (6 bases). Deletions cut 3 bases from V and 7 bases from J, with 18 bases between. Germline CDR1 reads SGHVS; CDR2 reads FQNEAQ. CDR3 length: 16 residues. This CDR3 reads CASSLSPRGAREKLFF. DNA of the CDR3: TGTGCCAGCAGCTTGTCGCCTCGGGGGGCGCGTGAAAAACTGTTTTTT.

The CDR3 loop reads CSADRGTEAFF. DNA of the CDR3: TGCAGCGCGGACAGGGGCACTGAAGCTTTCTTT. The chain recombines TRBV29-1 with TRBJ1-1, with 9 bases aligning to TRBD1. The CDR3 loop spans 11 amino acids. Per the germline V gene, CDR1 is SQVTM and CDR2 is ANQGSEA. V lost 7 bases to trimming and J lost 4 bases; unmatched junction nucleotides: 1.